This T cell receptor (beta chain) comes out of a study of cytomegalovirus exposure and HLA in healthy donors. General study points: The classifier reportedly diagnosed cytomegalovirus status with high specificity and sensitivity. Prediction of most subjects' HLA-A and HLA-B alleles by TCR beta sequences was reportedly accurate.

PCR involved 60 Vbeta and 13 Jbeta primers. The protocol was immunoSEQ multiplex PCR, while the TCRdb copy is restricted to in-frame clones and leaves out a portion. Altogether some 170,000 clones are present, roughly 70% being singletons, with the ten largest covering 2.5% to 3%. A word on this clone: Its antigen is unknown.

The CDR3 has 16 residues. Germline CDR1 MDHEN, CDR2 SYDVKM. J gave up 3 bases and V 8 bases, and 14 bases lay outside the gene matches. The donors comprised healthy bone marrow donors. This chain links TRBV28 with TRBJ2-7; 9 nucleotides match TRBD1. The receptor's source is a woman younger than 45 in good health and CMV-seronegative. Sample: PBMCs. CDR3 amino acids: CASFPLRDRVNYEQYF. The CDR3 DNA reads as TGTGCCAGCTTCCCCCTTCGGGACAGGGTGAACTACGAGCAGTACTTC.